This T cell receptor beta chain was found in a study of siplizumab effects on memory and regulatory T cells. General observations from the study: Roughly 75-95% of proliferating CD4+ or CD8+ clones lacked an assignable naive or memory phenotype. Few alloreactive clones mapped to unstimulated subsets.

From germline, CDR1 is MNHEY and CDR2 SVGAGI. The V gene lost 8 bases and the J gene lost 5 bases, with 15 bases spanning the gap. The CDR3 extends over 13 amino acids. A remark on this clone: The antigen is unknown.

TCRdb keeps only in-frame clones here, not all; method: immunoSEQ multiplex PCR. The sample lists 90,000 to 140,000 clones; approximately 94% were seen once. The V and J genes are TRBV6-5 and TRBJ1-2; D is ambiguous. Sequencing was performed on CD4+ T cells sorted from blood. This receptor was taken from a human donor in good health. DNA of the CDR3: TGTGCCAGCTCCCCTCGGGCTTCATATGGCTACACCTTC. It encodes CASSPRASYGYTF.